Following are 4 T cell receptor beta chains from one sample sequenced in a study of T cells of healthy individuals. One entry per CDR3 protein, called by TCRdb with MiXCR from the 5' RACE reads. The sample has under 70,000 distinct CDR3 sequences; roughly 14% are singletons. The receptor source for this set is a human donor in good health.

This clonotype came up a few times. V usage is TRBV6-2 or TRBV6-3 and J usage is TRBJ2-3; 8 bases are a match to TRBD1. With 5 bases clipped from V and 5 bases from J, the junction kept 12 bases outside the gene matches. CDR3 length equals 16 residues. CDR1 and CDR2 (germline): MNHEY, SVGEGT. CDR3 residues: CASSPQGAAQRDTQYF. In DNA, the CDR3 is TGTGCCAGCAGTCCTCAGGGGGCGGCTCAGCGAGATACGCAGTATTTT.

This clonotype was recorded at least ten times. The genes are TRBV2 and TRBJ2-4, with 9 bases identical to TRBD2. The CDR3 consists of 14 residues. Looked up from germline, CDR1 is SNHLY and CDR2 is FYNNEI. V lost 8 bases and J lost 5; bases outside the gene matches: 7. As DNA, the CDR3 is TGTGCCAGCTCGGCGGGGGGGCAACAAAACATTCAGTACTTC. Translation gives CASSAGGQQNIQYF.

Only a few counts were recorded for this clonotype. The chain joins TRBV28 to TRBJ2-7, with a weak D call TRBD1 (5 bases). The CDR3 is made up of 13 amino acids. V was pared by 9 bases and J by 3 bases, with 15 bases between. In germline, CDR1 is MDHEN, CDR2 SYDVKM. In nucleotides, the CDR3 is TGTGCCAGTCTCAGGGTGGGCGGCTACGAGCAGTACTTC. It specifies CASLRVGGYEQYF.

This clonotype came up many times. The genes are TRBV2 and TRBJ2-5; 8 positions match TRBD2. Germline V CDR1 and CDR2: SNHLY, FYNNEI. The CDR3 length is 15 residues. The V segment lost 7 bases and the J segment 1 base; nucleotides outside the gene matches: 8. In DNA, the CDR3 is TGTGCCAGCACCTTTGGTAGCGGGATCCAAGAGACCCAGTACTTC. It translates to CASTFGSGIQETQYF.